The TCR beta chain described here comes from a study of blood T cells in healthy people across ages. General study findings and limits: There were more naive CD4+ cells and higher diversity in long-lived donors than in aged donors. Researchers deemed the diversity estimates from one million T cells underestimates.

The CDR3 covers 14 residues. V dropped 1 base and J dropped 6; count of bases not matched to a gene: 4. From germline, CDR1 is LGHDT and CDR2 YNNKEL (reference sequence). This clonotype was detected only a few times. Its specificity is unknown. Around 10 milliliters was the volume of peripheral blood drawn from each donor. Using a J-beta primer mix together with a sample-barcoded 5' primer, a second PCR was run for about 7 to 12 cycles. One entry per CDR3 protein, called by TCRdb with MiXCR from the 5' RACE reads. The data show about 1.6 million distinct CDR3 sequences, around 35% seen once. Sequencing input: blood. The chain combines TRBV3-1 with TRBJ1-2, with 8 bases matching TRBD1. The receptor comes from a woman aged 25 to 39 in good health. The CDR3 sequence is CASSQGTGTDGYTF. CDR3 nucleotides: TGTGCCAGCAGCCAAGGGACAGGGACGGATGGCTACACCTTC. Combining the CDR3 with reference TRBV3-1 and TRBJ1-2 gives the whole variable domain DTAVSQTPKYLVTQMGNDKSIKCEQNLGHDTMYWYKQDSKKFLKIMFSYNNKELIINETVPNRFSPKSPDKAHLNLHINSLELGDSAVYFCASSQGTGTDGYTFGSGTRLTVV.